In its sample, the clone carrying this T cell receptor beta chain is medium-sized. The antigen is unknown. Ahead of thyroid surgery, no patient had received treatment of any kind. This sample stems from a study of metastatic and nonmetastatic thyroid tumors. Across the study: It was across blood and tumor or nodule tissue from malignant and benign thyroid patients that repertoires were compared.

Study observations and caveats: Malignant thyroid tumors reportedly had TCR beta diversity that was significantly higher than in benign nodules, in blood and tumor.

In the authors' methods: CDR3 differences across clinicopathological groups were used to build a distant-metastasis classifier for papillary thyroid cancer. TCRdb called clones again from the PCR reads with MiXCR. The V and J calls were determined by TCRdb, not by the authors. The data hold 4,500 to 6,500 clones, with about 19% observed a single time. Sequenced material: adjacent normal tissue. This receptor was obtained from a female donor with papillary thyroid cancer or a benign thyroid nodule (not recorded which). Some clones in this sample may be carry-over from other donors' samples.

The CDR3 bases are TGCAGTGCTAGAGACGGGGATGCGGGCTACGAGCAGTACTTC. Its translation: CSARDGDAGYEQYF. The gene calls are TRBV20-1 and TRBJ2-7; TRBD2 might be the D (5 bases). V was clipped by 0 bases and J by 3 bases, with 12 bases between them. Germline V lookup: CDR1 DFQATT, CDR2 SNEGSKA (reference sequence). The CDR3 contains 14 residues.